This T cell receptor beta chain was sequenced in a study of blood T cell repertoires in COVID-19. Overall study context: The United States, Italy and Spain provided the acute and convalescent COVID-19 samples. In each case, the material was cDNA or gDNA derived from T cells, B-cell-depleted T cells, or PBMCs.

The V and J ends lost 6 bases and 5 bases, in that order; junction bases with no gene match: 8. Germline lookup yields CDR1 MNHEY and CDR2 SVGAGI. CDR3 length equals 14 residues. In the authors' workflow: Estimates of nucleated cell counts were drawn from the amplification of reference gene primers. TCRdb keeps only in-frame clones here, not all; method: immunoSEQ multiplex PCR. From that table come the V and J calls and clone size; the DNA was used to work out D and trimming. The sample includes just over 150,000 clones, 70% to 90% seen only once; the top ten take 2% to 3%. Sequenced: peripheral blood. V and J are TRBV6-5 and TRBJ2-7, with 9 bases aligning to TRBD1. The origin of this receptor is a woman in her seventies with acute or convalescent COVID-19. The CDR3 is CASRRGQGYHEQYV. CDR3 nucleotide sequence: TGTGCCAGCAGAAGGGGACAGGGTTACCACGAGCAGTACGTC.